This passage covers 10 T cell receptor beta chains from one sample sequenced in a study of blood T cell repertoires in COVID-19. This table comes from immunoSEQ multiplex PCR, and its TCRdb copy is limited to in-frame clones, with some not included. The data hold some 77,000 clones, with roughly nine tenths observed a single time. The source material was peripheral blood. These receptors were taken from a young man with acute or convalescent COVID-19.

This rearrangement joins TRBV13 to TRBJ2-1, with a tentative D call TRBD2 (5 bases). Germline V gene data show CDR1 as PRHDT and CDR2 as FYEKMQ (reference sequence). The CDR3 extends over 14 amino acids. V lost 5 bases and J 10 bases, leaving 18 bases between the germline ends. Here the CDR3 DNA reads TGTGCCAGCAGCCTCCCGTCACCAGACTACGAGCAGTTCTTC. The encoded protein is CASSLPSPDYEQFF.

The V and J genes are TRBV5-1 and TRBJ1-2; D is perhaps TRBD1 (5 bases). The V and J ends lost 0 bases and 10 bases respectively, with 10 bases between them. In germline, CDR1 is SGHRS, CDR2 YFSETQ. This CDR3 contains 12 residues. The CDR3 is CASSLGQGLYTF. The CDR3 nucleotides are TGCGCCAGCAGCTTGGGTCAGGGCCTCTACACCTTC.

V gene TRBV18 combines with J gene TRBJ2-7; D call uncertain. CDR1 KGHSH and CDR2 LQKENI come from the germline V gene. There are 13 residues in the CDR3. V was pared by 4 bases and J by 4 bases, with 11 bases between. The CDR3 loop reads CASSLSSPYEQYF. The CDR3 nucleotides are TGTGCCAGCTCACTATCAAGCCCTTACGAGCAGTACTTC.

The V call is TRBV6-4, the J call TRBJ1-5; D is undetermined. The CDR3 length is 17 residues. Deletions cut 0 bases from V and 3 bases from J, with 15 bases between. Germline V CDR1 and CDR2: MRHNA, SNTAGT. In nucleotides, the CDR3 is TGTGCCAGCAGTGACTCAGGGTCTGGAGGGAACAATCAGCCCCAGCATTTT. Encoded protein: CASSDSGSGGNNQPQHF.

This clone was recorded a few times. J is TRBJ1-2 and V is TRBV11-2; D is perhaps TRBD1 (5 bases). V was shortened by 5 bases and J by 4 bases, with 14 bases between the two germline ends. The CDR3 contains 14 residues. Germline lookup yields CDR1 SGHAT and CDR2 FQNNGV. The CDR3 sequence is CASSPHQGGYGYTF. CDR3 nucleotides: TGTGCCAGCAGCCCCCACCAGGGCGGCTATGGCTACACCTTC.

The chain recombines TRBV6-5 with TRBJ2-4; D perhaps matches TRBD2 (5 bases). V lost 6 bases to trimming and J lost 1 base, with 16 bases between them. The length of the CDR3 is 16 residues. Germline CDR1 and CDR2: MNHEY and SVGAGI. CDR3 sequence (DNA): TGTGCCAGCAGCTACGGAGGCTCTTCGGCCAAAAACATTCAGTACTTC. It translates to CASSYGGSSAKNIQYF.

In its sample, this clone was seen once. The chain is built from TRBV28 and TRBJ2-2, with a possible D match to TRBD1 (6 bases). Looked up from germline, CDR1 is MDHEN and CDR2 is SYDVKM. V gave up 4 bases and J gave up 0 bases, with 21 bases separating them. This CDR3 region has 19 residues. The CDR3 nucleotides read TGTGCCAGCAGTTACCCCCCGGTACGAACAGGGCCGAACACCGGGGAGCTGTTTTTT. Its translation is CASSYPPVRTGPNTGELFF. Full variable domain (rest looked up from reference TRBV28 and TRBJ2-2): DVKVTQSSRYLVKRTGEKVFLECVQDMDHENMFWYRQDPGLGLRLIYFSYDVKMKEKGDIPEGYSVSREKKERFSLILESASTNQTSMYLCASSYPPVRTGPNTGELFFGEGSRLTVL.

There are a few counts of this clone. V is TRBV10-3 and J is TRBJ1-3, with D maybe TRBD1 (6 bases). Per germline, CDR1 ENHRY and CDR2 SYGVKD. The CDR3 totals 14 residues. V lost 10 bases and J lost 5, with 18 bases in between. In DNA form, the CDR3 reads TGTGCCACCGAGCCGCCGGGACACAGAAACACCATATATTTT. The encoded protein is CATEPPGHRNTIYF.

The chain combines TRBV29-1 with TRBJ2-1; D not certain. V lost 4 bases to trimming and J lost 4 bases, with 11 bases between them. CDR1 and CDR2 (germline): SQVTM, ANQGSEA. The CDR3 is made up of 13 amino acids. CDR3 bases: TGCAGCGTTGTCAGGTCTTCATACAATGAGCAGTTCTTC. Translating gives CSVVRSSYNEQFF.

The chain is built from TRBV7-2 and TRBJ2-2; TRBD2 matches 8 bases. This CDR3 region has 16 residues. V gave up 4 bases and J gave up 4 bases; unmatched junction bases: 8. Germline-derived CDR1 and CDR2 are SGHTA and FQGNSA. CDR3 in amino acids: CASSSQSGSGTGELFF. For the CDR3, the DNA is TGTGCCAGCAGCTCCCAGAGCGGGAGCGGCACCGGGGAGCTGTTTTTT.